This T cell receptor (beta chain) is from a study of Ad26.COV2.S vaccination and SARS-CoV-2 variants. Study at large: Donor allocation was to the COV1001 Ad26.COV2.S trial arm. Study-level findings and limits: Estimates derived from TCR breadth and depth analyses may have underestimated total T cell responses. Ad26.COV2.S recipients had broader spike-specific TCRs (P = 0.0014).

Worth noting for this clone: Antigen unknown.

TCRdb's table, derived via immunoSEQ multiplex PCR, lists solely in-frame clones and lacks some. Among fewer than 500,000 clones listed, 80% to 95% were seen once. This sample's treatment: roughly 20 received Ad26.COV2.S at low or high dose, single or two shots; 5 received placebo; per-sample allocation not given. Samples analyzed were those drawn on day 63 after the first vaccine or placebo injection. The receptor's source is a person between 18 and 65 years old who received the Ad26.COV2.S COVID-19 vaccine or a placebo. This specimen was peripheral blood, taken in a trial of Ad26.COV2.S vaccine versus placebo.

CDR3 nucleotide sequence: TGTGCCAGCAGCTTATCCCGGAGCATCTATGGCTACACCTTC. Translating gives CASSLSRSIYGYTF. V is TRBV7-9 and J is TRBJ1-2; unclear D gene. The germline V gene encodes CDR1 SEHNR and CDR2 FQNEAQ (reference sequence). CDR3 length equals 14 residues. V was pared by 2 bases and J by 4 bases, with 11 bases between.